This TCR beta chain was documented in a study of neoadjuvant nivolumab and ipilimumab in lung cancer. This clone has just one count. What it binds is unknown. The protocol was immunoSEQ multiplex PCR, while the TCRdb copy is restricted to in-frame clones and leaves out a portion. The sample lists 30,000 to 35,000 clones; more than 85% were seen once. Findings of the study overall: Pathologic regression was not significantly tied to TCR clonality.

The CDR3 has 15 amino acids. The germline CDR1 and CDR2 sequences are SEHNR and FQNEAQ (reference sequence). The ends lost 5 bases at V and 2 bases at J; junction bases unmatched: 5. V is TRBV7-9 and J is TRBJ2-1; TRBD1 agrees at 8 bases. The sequence was collected from an adult with non-small cell lung cancer. Source: peripheral blood, taken after neoadjuvant nivolumab, alone or with ipilimumab, at or shortly before surgery. CDR3 DNA sequence: TGTGCCAGCAGCCCCGGACAGGGACCCTACAATGAGCAGTTCTTC. Translated: CASSPGQGPYNEQFF.